The 19 T cell receptor beta chains presented below share a single source sample, sequenced in a study of blood T cells in healthy people across ages. With a J-beta primer mix and a sample-barcoded 5' primer, a second PCR ran roughly 7 to 11 cycles. One entry per CDR3 protein, called by TCRdb with MiXCR from the 5' RACE reads. Of 750,000 to 950,000 distinct CDR3 sequences in the sample, under 30% were seen once. A further study also used this sample, focusing on T cells of mothers and their children.

Input material: blood. These receptors were collected from a boy aged 5 to 17 in good health.

A few counts support this clonotype. V usage is TRBV12-3 or TRBV12-4 and J usage is TRBJ2-5, with 11 bases identical to TRBD1. The CDR3 length is 13 residues. V trimming: 6 bases; J trimming: 4 bases; junction bases outside the gene matches: 1. The CDR3 loop is CASRGTGGETQYF. In nucleotides, the CDR3 is TGTGCCAGCAGGGGGACAGGGGGAGAGACCCAGTACTTC.

The CDR3 DNA reads as TGTGCCAGTAGCGCCCAAGCGGGAGCGAATCCAGATACGCAGTATTTT. Residues: CASSAQAGANPDTQYF. This chain joins TRBV19 and TRBJ2-3; 8 bases line up with TRBD2. V trimming: 6 bases; J trimming: 4 bases; junction bases outside the gene matches: 12. Germline V CDR1 and CDR2: LNHDA, SQIVND (reference sequence). This CDR3 spans 16 amino acids.

This clonotype has more than one count but fewer than ten. The rearrangement links TRBV7-6 to TRBJ2-5; 8 bases agree with TRBD2. J was trimmed by 3 bases and V by 3 bases; bases with no gene match: 6. The CDR3 runs 15 residues. Germline assignment: CDR1 SGHVS and CDR2 FNYEAQ. As DNA, the CDR3 is TGTGCCAGCAGCTTCCCAGCGGGGGAGGAAGAGACCCAGTACTTC. Residues: CASSFPAGEEETQYF. The variable domain in full, with the rest retrieved from reference TRBV7-6 and TRBJ2-5, is GAGVSQSPRYKVTKRGQDVALRCDPISGHVSLYWYRQALGQGPEFLTYFNYEAQQDKSGLPNDRFSAERPEGSISTLTIQRTEQRDSAMYRCASSFPAGEEETQYFGPGTRLLVL.

The sample holds a few counts of this clonotype. The chain employs TRBV5-1 and TRBJ2-3; 11 bases are a match to TRBD2. The CDR3 loop spans 16 amino acids. The junction had 9 bases not matched to a gene; V was cut back by 3 bases and J by 6 bases. Looked up from germline, CDR1 is SGHRS and CDR2 is YFSETQ. CDR3 amino acids: CASSSLAGGRRDTQYF. In nucleotides, the CDR3 is TGCGCCAGCAGCTCCCTAGCGGGGGGACGGAGGGATACGCAGTATTTT.

This clonotype has only a few counts. The rearrangement links TRBV7-7 to TRBJ2-1, with TRBD2 matching 12 bases. Losses at the gene ends were 5 bases for V and 9 bases for J; bases not matched to a gene: 5. The CDR3 totals 14 residues. CDR1 SSHAT and CDR2 FNYEAQ come from the germline V gene (reference sequence). Written as DNA, the CDR3 is TGTGCCAGCAGCCCGGGACTAGCGGGCGGTGAGCAGTTCTTC. It codes for CASSPGLAGGEQFF.

This chain joins TRBV13 and TRBJ1-1; D gene ambiguous. Germline CDR1 and CDR2: PRHDT and FYEKMQ (reference sequence). Trimming removed 10 bases from V and 7 bases from J, with 10 bases in between. The CDR3 has 10 residues. CDR3 sequence reads: CATLYGEAFF. For the CDR3, the DNA is TGTGCCACGTTATATGGTGAAGCTTTCTTT.

V usage is TRBV5-1 and J usage is TRBJ1-1; D not resolved. This CDR3 spans 14 amino acids. The V and J ends lost 2 bases and 2 bases respectively, with 10 bases between them. Germline loops: CDR1 SGHRS, CDR2 YFSETQ. Here the CDR3 DNA reads TGCGCCAGCAGCTTCCCAGGTCCAAACACTGAAGCTTTCTTT. Encoded protein: CASSFPGPNTEAFF.

In its sample, this clonotype was seen many times. The chain carries TRBV27 and TRBJ1-2, with a weak D call TRBD1 (5 bases). Germline V CDR1 and CDR2: MNHEY, SMNVEV (reference sequence). Trimming left V 6 bases short and J 4 bases short, with 9 bases between. There are 12 residues in the CDR3. CDR3: CASRQGGYGYTF. DNA of the CDR3: TGTGCCAGCAGGCAGGGAGGCTATGGCTACACCTTC.

The rearrangement links TRBV10-3 to TRBJ2-5, with D uncertain. V was clipped by 7 bases and J by 5 bases, with 14 bases between them. Looked up from germline, CDR1 is ENHRY and CDR2 is SYGVKD. The CDR3 sequence is 13 residues long. In nucleotides, the CDR3 is TGTGCCATCAACGCTATGCGATCGGAGACCCAGTACTTC. This codes for CAINAMRSETQYF.

A few counts support this clonotype. This rearrangement joins TRBV5-1 to TRBJ2-7, with 10 nucleotides matching TRBD1. Germline assignment: CDR1 SGHRS and CDR2 YFSETQ. V shed 4 bases, J shed 2 bases, and the junction held 6 bases outside the gene matches. The CDR3 extends over 15 amino acids. The CDR3 sequence is CASSLGQGNTYEQYF. The CDR3 bases are TGCGCCAGCAGCCTGGGACAGGGGAACACCTACGAGCAGTACTTC.

This clonotype was observed a handful of times. The chain carries TRBV10-3 and TRBJ1-1, with D possibly being TRBD1 (5 bases). Deletions cut 6 bases from V and 4 bases from J, with 18 bases between. Germline assignment: CDR1 ENHRY and CDR2 SYGVKD. The CDR3 sequence is 15 residues long. CDR3 in amino acids: CAISAGAPGSTEAFF. Here the CDR3 DNA reads TGTGCCATCAGCGCCGGGGCGCCGGGGAGCACTGAAGCTTTCTTT.

This sequence joins TRBV11-2 and TRBJ2-7; no clear D gene. This CDR3 contains 14 residues. V was shortened by 5 bases and J by 5 bases, with 16 bases between the two germline ends. The germline gives CDR1 SGHAT, CDR2 FQNNGV. The DNA of the CDR3 is TGTGCCAGCAGCCGGAGTCTGACACAGCACGAGCAGTACTTC. It yields the protein CASSRSLTQHEQYF.

This clonotype came up many times. V usage is TRBV5-1 and J usage is TRBJ2-3; D not resolved. Germline values: CDR1 SGHRS, CDR2 YFSETQ. V lost 0 bases to trimming and J lost 5 bases, with 4 bases between them. The CDR3 runs 12 residues. The DNA for the CDR3 is TGCGCCAGCAGCTTGGACAGAGATACGCAGTATTTT. It specifies CASSLDRDTQYF.

On this clonotype: The junction and the germline gene differ at one end; a read error may be behind it. As DNA, the CDR3 is TGTGCCAGCAGCTTAACAGGGGCTAGCAATCAGCCCCAGCGTTTT. This sequence encodes CASSLTGASNQPQRF. The rearrangement links TRBV6-5 to TRBJ1-5, with 7 bases identical to TRBD1. The germline gives CDR1 MNHEY, CDR2 SVGAGI. The CDR3 runs to 15 residues.

This clonotype occurred a few times. The V call is TRBV30, the J call TRBJ2-7, with D unresolved. The length of the CDR3 is 13 residues. V lost 4 bases and J 3 bases, leaving 13 bases between the germline ends. The V gene's germline CDR1 is GTSNPN and CDR2 SVGIG (reference sequence). The CDR3 here is CAWMAGANYEQYF. CDR3 DNA: TGTGCCTGGATGGCAGGCGCCAACTACGAGCAGTACTTC.

The table lists this clonotype with a few counts. V gene TRBV6-4 combines with J gene TRBJ2-2; D is possibly TRBD2 (5 bases). Trimming removed 4 bases at V and 5 bases at J, with 11 bases between. The CDR3 covers 14 residues. The germline V gene encodes CDR1 MRHNA and CDR2 SNTAGT. Here the CDR3 reads CASSAAGETGELFF. The CDR3 DNA reads as TGTGCCAGCAGTGCCGCTGGGGAGACCGGGGAGCTGTTTTTT.

This clonotype was recorded a few times. The chain combines TRBV9 with TRBJ2-6; D possibly corresponds to TRBD2 (6 bases). The germline V gene has CDR1 SGDLS and CDR2 YYNGEE. This CDR3 comprises 17 residues. Deletions cut 5 bases from V and 0 bases from J, with 15 bases between. CDR3 sequence (DNA): TGTGCCAGCAGGGGGACTTATAGCAACTCTGGGGCCAACGTCCTGACTTTC. This codes for CASRGTYSNSGANVLTF.

This clonotype was seen a handful of times. The gene calls are TRBV25-1 and TRBJ1-1; 7 bases fit TRBD1. V gave up 4 bases and J gave up 1 base; unmatched junction bases: 3. This CDR3 is built from 14 residues. Germline V gene lookup returns CDR1 MGHDK and CDR2 SYGVNS. DNA for the CDR3: TGTGCCAGCAGTGGGGACAGAGGGAACACTGAAGCTTTCTTT. Translating it yields CASSGDRGNTEAFF.

This clonotype was counted a few times. The chain has TRBV6-4 and TRBJ2-6, with no clear D. Trimming left V 5 bases short and J 1 base short, with 9 bases between. CDR1 is MRHNA, CDR2 SNTAGT, per germline. This CDR3 spans 15 amino acids. CDR3 nucleotide sequence: TGTGCCAGCAGTCCCACGCATTCTGGGGCCAACGTCCTGACTTTC. This encodes CASSPTHSGANVLTF.